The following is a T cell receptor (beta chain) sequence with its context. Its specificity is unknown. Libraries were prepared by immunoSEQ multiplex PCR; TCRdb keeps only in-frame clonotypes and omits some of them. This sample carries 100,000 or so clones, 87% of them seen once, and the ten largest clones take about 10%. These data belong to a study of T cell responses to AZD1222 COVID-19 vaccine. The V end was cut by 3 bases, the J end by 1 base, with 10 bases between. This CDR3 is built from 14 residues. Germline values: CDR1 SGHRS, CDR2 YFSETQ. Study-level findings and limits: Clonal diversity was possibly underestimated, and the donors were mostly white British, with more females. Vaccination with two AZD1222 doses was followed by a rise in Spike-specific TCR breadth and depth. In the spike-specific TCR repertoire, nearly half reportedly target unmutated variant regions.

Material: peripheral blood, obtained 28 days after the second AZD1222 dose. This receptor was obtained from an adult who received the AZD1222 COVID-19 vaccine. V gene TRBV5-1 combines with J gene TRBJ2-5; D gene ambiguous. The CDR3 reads CASSSGRGQETQYF. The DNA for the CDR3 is TGCGCCAGCAGCTCCGGGCGAGGCCAAGAGACCCAGTACTTC.